This T cell receptor (beta chain) was identified during a study of Ad26.COV2.S vaccination and SARS-CoV-2 variants. The treatment denotes: around 19 received Ad26.COV2.S at low or high dose, single or two shots; 5 received placebo; per-sample allocation not given. Sampling was performed 63 days after the first vaccine or placebo injection. The germline V and J ends were trimmed by 0 bases and 1 base, with 11 bases remaining between them. The CDR3 is made up of 16 amino acids. The V gene's germline CDR1 is LGHNA and CDR2 YNFKEQ. The protocol was immunoSEQ multiplex PCR, while the TCRdb copy is restricted to in-frame clones and leaves out a portion. Of about 450,000 clones listed, 89% are singletons.

This sample comprised peripheral blood, obtained in a trial of Ad26.COV2.S vaccine versus placebo. The V and J genes are TRBV4-2 and TRBJ2-3; no clear D gene. The TCR sequence derives from a person aged 18-60 years who received the Ad26.COV2.S COVID-19 vaccine or a placebo. CDR3 DNA sequence: TGTGCCAGCAGCCAAGATCCTGGGTCCCGCACAGATACGCAGTATTTT. This codes for CASSQDPGSRTDTQYF.